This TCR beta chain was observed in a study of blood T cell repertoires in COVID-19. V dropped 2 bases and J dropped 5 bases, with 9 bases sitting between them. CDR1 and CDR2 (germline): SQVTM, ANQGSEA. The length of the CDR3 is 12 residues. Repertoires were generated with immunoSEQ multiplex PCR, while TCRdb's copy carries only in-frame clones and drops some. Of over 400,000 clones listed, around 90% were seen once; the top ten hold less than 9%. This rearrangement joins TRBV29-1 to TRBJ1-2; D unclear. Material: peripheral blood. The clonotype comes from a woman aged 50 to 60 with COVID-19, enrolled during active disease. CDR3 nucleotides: TGCAGCGTTGAATCGGGAGAATATGGCTACACCTTC. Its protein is CSVESGEYGYTF. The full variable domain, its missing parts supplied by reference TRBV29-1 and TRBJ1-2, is SAVISQKPSRDICQRGTSLTIQCQVDSQVTMMFWYRQQPGQSLTLIATANQGSEATYESGFVIDKFPISRPNLTFSTLTVSNMSPEDSSIYLCSVESGEYGYTFGSGTRLTVV.